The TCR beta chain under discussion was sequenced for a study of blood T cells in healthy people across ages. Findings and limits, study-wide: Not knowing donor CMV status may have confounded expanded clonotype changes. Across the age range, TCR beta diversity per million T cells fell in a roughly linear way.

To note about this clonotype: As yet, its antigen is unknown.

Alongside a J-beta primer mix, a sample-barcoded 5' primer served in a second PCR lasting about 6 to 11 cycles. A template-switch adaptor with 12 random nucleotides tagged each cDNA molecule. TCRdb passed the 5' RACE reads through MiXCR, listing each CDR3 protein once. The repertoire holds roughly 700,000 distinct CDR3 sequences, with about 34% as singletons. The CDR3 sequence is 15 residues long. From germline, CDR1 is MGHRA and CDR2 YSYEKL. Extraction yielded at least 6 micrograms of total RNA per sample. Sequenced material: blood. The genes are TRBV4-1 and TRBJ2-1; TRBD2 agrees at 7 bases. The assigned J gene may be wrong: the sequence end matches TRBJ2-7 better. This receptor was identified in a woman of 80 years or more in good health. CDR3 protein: CASSQVGEGPYEQYF. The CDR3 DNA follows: TGCGCCAGCAGCCAAGTCGGGGAGGGCCCCTACGAGCAGTACTTC.